Below, 20 T cell receptor beta chains from the same sample are listed, as sequenced in a study of blood T cell repertoires in COVID-19. Assay: immunoSEQ multiplex PCR; the TCRdb copy retains only in-frame clones and omits some. The sample contains about 100,000 clones, around four fifths of which appear only once. Sequences were obtained from peripheral blood. Receptors originate from a man aged 50 to 59 with active or convalescent COVID-19.

The rearrangement links TRBV12-3 or TRBV12-4 to TRBJ1-4, with a possible D match to TRBD1 (5 bases). CDR3 length: 13 residues. The V and J ends lost 5 bases and 11 bases respectively, with 15 bases between them. The CDR3 DNA reads TGTGCCAGCAGTCCGGGGGGGGATGGGAAACTGTTTTTT. It codes for CASSPGGDGKLFF.

The chain is built from TRBV6-1 and TRBJ1-5; maybe TRBD1 (5 bases). The germline gives CDR1 MNHNS, CDR2 SASEGT. There are 15 residues in the CDR3. Trimming pared 1 base from V and 3 bases from J, leaving 10 bases between. CDR3 coding DNA: TGTGCCAGCAGTGAAGGCGGAGGGGACAATCAGCCCCAGCATTTT. Translation: CASSEGGGDNQPQHF.

The chain combines TRBV5-6 with TRBJ1-5; 9 bases map to TRBD1. The CDR3 consists of 15 residues. The junction had 7 bases not matched to a gene; V was cut back by 3 bases and J by 6 bases. The germline CDR1 and CDR2 sequences are SGHDT and YYEEEE. CDR3 sequence: CASSSTGGRSQPQHF. DNA for the CDR3: TGTGCCAGCAGCTCGACAGGGGGACGGTCTCAGCCCCAGCATTTT.

The chain carries TRBV5-1 and TRBJ1-1; no firm D call. V lost 2 bases, J lost 4 bases, and 6 bases lay in between. CDR1 SGHRS and CDR2 YFSETQ come from the germline V gene. This CDR3 has 12 amino acids. This CDR3 is CASSFDSTEAFF. CDR3 coding DNA: TGCGCCAGCAGCTTTGATAGCACTGAAGCTTTCTTT.

The V gene is TRBV7-8, the J gene TRBJ1-2; 7 bases agree with TRBD1. The CDR3 contains 12 residues. Germline V CDR1 and CDR2: SGHVS, FQNEAQ. The V gene end was trimmed by 2 bases and the J gene end by 8 bases; junction bases not matched to a gene: 2. CDR3: CASSLQGDGYTF. The CDR3 nucleotides read TGTGCCAGCAGCTTACAGGGGGACGGCTACACCTTC.

The chain joins TRBV7-3 to TRBJ2-6, with D unclear. In germline, CDR1 is SGHTA, CDR2 FQGTGA. The CDR3 sequence is 14 residues long. Trimming pared 7 bases from V and 4 bases from J, leaving 11 bases between. Here the CDR3 reads CASTDPRGANVLTF. CDR3 bases: TGTGCCAGCACCGATCCCCGGGGGGCCAACGTCCTGACTTTC.

The V and J genes are TRBV10-3 and TRBJ2-5, with D possibly matching TRBD1 (6 bases). The CDR3 is 16 residues long. Between the trimmed V and J ends, which lost 3 bases and 4 bases, there was a span of 18 bases. Germline V gene data show CDR1 as ENHRY and CDR2 as SYGVKD. The CDR3 nucleotides read TGTGCCATCAGTGATACGCAGGGGAAAGAGAGAGAGACCCAGTACTTC. Protein product: CAISDTQGKERETQYF.

The rearrangement uses TRBV10-3 and TRBJ2-7; the match to TRBD1 covers 11 bases. The CDR3 consists of 14 residues. CDR1 and CDR2 (germline): ENHRY, SYGVKD. V was clipped by 7 bases and J by 6 bases; unmatched bases: 8. DNA for the CDR3: TGTGCCATCAATAGAGGACAGGGGGCGGGCGAGCAGTACTTC. Encoded protein: CAINRGQGAGEQYF.

This chain joins TRBV27 and TRBJ2-2; D is perhaps TRBD2 (6 bases). The CDR3 extends over 16 amino acids. Trimming left V 7 bases short and J 7 bases short, with 22 bases between. Germline CDR1 and CDR2: MNHEY and SMNVEV (reference sequence). CDR3 sequence reads: CASTSLGGSSDGELFF. The DNA for the CDR3 is TGTGCCAGCACTAGCCTCGGGGGATCCAGCGACGGGGAGCTGTTTTTT.

The chain is built from TRBV7-2 and TRBJ2-3; 14 positions match TRBD2. The CDR3 extends over 16 amino acids. J gave up 9 bases and V 1 base, and 6 bases lay outside the gene matches. Germline V gives CDR1 SGHTA, CDR2 FQGNSA. The CDR3 is CASSLGLAGGLYTQYF. Written as DNA, the CDR3 is TGTGCCAGCAGCTTAGGACTAGCGGGAGGGCTGTACACGCAGTATTTT.

The chain carries TRBV9 and TRBJ2-3, with D maybe TRBD1 (5 bases). The germline V and J ends were trimmed by 3 bases and 0 bases, with 11 bases remaining between them. CDR3 length: 15 residues. The germline CDR1 and CDR2 sequences are SGDLS and YYNGEE. The CDR3 region has the DNA TGTGCCAGCAGCGGACAGACTTCTAGCACAGATACGCAGTATTTT. Amino acids: CASSGQTSSTDTQYF.

This CDR3 is CASSPGTNYGYTF. The CDR3 nucleotides are TGTGCCAGCAGCCCGGGTACTAACTATGGCTACACCTTC. The chain uses TRBV3-1 (or the pseudogene TRBV3-2) and TRBJ1-2, with unresolved D. The V gene's germline CDR1 is LGHDT and CDR2 YNNKEL (reference sequence). The ends were cut back, 4 bases at V and 0 bases at J, with 6 bases in the middle. This CDR3 spans 13 amino acids.

The chain couples TRBV2 to TRBJ2-1; 7 bases are shared with TRBD1. The V gene's germline CDR1 is SNHLY and CDR2 FYNNEI. J was trimmed by 4 bases and V by 7 bases; bases with no gene match: 10. CDR3 length: 15 amino acids. The CDR3 spells CASNKQGNAYNEQFF. CDR3 DNA: TGTGCCAGCAACAAACAGGGGAATGCTTACAATGAGCAGTTCTTC. The whole variable domain, filled in from reference TRBV2 and TRBJ2-1, reads EPEVTQTPSHQVTQMGQEVILRCVPISNHLYFYWYRQILGQKVEFLVSFYNNEISEKSEIFDDQFSVERPDGSNFTLKIRSTKLEDSAMYFCASNKQGNAYNEQFFGPGTRLTVL.

The chain employs TRBV24-1 and TRBJ2-7; possible D gene TRBD2, 6 bases. V lost 4 bases, J lost 2 bases, and 14 bases lay in between. The germline V gene has CDR1 KGHDR and CDR2 SFDVKD. The CDR3 runs to 15 residues. The CDR3 sequence: CATSETGTLTYEQYF. The CDR3 region has the DNA TGTGCCACCAGTGAAACCGGGACTCTAACCTACGAGCAGTACTTC.

The chain combines TRBV6-5 with TRBJ2-6; D not certain. The ends were cut back, 6 bases at V and 1 base at J, with 10 bases in the middle. Germline lookup yields CDR1 MNHEY and CDR2 SVGAGI. The CDR3 length is 15 residues. CDR3 loop: CASSGGRSGANVLTF. The CDR3 nucleotides read TGTGCCAGCAGCGGCGGCCGTTCTGGGGCCAACGTCCTGACTTTC.

The chain is built from TRBV10-2 and TRBJ2-7, with D uncertain. This CDR3 contains 13 residues. V lost 4 bases and J 2 bases, leaving 9 bases between the germline ends. Germline CDR1 is WSHSY and CDR2 is SAAADI. The CDR3 reads CASSAAGTYEQYF. The CDR3 coding sequence is TGCGCCAGCAGTGCGGCAGGAACCTACGAGCAGTACTTC.

The gene calls are TRBV9 and TRBJ2-3; 8 bases fit TRBD2. There are 14 residues in the CDR3. Germline lookup yields CDR1 SGDLS and CDR2 YYNGEE. After removal of 0 bases from V and 6 bases from J, the junction contained 3 bases not matched to a gene. The CDR3 sequence is CASSVESGSDTQYF. The CDR3 nucleotides are TGTGCCAGCAGCGTAGAAAGCGGGAGCGATACGCAGTATTTT.

This clone was detected once. The chain recombines TRBV10-1 with TRBJ2-5; 11 bases map to TRBD1. Germline loops: CDR1 WNHNN, CDR2 SYGVQD (reference sequence). The CDR3 is 17 residues long. Germline trimming cut 7 bases from V and 3 bases from J; bases unmatched to any gene: 13. CDR3 in DNA: TGCGCCAGCACTTCCCCCGGGACAGGGGGATTGGAAGAGACCCAGTACTTC. It is translated as CASTSPGTGGLEETQYF.

Here the CDR3 reads CASSWRTGTYEQYF. CDR3 sequence (DNA): TGTGCCAGCAGCTGGAGGACAGGGACCTACGAGCAGTACTTC. V gene TRBV5-6 combines with J gene TRBJ2-7; 8 bases align to TRBD1. V lost 3 bases and J lost 2; bases outside the gene matches: 4. Germline lookup yields CDR1 SGHDT and CDR2 YYEEEE. The CDR3 runs 14 residues.

This rearrangement joins TRBV7-9 to TRBJ1-2; 8 bases match TRBD1. This CDR3 has 14 residues. Germline V lookup: CDR1 SEHNR, CDR2 FQNEAQ (reference sequence). With 4 bases clipped from V and 3 bases from J, the junction kept 4 bases outside the gene matches. The CDR3 coding sequence is TGTGCCAGCAGCTCGACAGGGGACCACTATGGCTACACCTTC. This codes for CASSSTGDHYGYTF. Variable domain in full (rest from reference TRBV7-9 and TRBJ1-2): DTGVSQNPRHKITKRGQNVTFRCDPISEHNRLYWYRQTLGQGPEFLTYFQNEAQLEKSRLLSDRFSAERPKGSFSTLEIQRTEQGDSAMYLCASSSTGDHYGYTFGSGTRLTVV.